Listed below are T cell receptor beta chains from one sample, sequenced in a study of T cells after yellow fever vaccination. TCRdb re-called the 5' RACE reads with MiXCR, one entry per CDR3 protein. The sample lists hundreds of thousands of distinct CDR3 sequences; roughly 10% were seen once. Sequences were derived from PBMCs, sampled on the day of the first yellow fever vaccination. Receptors originate from a man aged 18 to 29 who received the YFV17D yellow fever vaccine. CDR3s include the opening cysteine and the closing phenylalanine or tryptophan. The D gene is left open where the match is weak. Some rows have no size entry. The others give once, few or many, or a class for an expanded clone.

cdr3_nt | cdr3_aa | j_call | v_call | cdr3_length | d_call | clone_size
TGTGCCAGCAGTGACACGAGCGGGGCGGACATTCAGTACTTC | CASSDTSGADIQYF | TRBJ2-4 | TRBV6-5 | 14 | TRBD2 | few
TGTGCCAGCAGCTCCCCCGGGACAGGAGCTGACTACACCTTC | CASSSPGTGADYTF | TRBJ1-2 | TRBV5-6 | 14 | TRBD1 | few
TGTGCCAGCATCCCCACCTCGGGCACTCAGCCCCAGCATTTT | CASIPTSGTQPQHF | TRBJ1-5 | TRBV7-2 | 14 | . | few
TGCAGTGCTAGATCTGGGGCTAGTGGAGAGCAGTACTTC | CSARSGASGEQYF | TRBJ2-7 | TRBV20-1 | 13 | . | .
TGCGCCAGCAGCGAGGGGACATCTCGCGAAACAGATACGCAGTATTTT | CASSEGTSRETDTQYF | TRBJ2-3 | TRBV5-1 | 16 | . | few
TGTGCCAGCAGTTTTGGGGGCGGGAACACTGAAGCTTTCTTT | CASSFGGGNTEAFF | TRBJ1-1 | TRBV12-3/TRBV12-4 | 14 | . | many
TGTGCCGCCGGGCTCTACCCCTATGGCTACACCTTC | CAAGLYPYGYTF | TRBJ1-2 | TRBV30 | 12 | . | .
TGTGCCAGCAGTGGGTTGCCGGGGGCTGAAGCTTTCTTT | CASSGLPGAEAFF | TRBJ1-1 | TRBV25-1 | 13 | . | .
TGTGCCAGCGCGGGGGGCCGCTCCTACAATGAGCAGTTCTTC | CASAGGRSYNEQFF | TRBJ2-1 | TRBV9 | 14 | TRBD2 | few
TGCGCCAGCAGCTTGGAGGTTCGAGAGACCCAGTACTTC | CASSLEVRETQYF | TRBJ2-5 | TRBV5-1 | 13 | . | many
TGTGCCAGCAGCCCCAGGCCGACTAGCGGGGCTTGGGGCGGGGAGCTGTTTTTT | CASSPRPTSGAWGGELFF | TRBJ2-2 | TRBV11-2 | 18 | TRBD2 | few
TGCGCCAGCAGCTTGGAGGGGCCCTCAGTGGGGCCAGAGACCCAGTACTTC | CASSLEGPSVGPETQYF | TRBJ2-5 | TRBV5-1 | 17 | . | few
TGTGCCAGCAGCTTTTTTGACGGCAGGGATAGCAATCAGCCCCAGCATTTT | CASSFFDGRDSNQPQHF | TRBJ1-5 | TRBV7-9 | 17 | . | few
TGTGCCAGCAGTTACGATAGGGGATCCCGCACTGAAGCTTTCTTT | CASSYDRGSRTEAFF | TRBJ1-1 | TRBV6-5 | 15 | . | few
TGTGCCAGCAGTCCAGGGGGCGCGGCAACGACTGAAGCTTTCTTT | CASSPGGAATTEAFF | TRBJ1-1 | TRBV7-9 | 15 | TRBD1 | .
TGCGCCAGCAGCTTGGCAGGGTCAGCGGGATCGAGGGAGCAGTTCTTC | CASSLAGSAGSREQFF | TRBJ2-1 | TRBV5-1 | 16 | TRBD2 | .
TGTGCCAGCAGCTTTATGGGCGGAGATAATTCACCCCTCCACTTT | CASSFMGGDNSPLHF | TRBJ1-6 | TRBV7-2 | 15 | . | few
TGTGCCAGCAGCTTAGGGGGACAGGGGTACGATGAGCAGTTCTTC | CASSLGGQGYDEQFF | TRBJ2-1 | TRBV7-2 | 15 | TRBD1 | .
TGTGCCATCAGAGGGACAGGGGCTGGGGAGACCCAGTACTTC | CAIRGTGAGETQYF | TRBJ2-5 | TRBV10-3 | 14 | TRBD1 | few
TGTGCCAGCAGTCCCATGTCAGCGGGGGGGCGGAATGAGCAGTTCTTC | CASSPMSAGGRNEQFF | TRBJ2-1 | TRBV6-1 | 16 | TRBD2 | .
TGTGCCAGCAGCTTAGGGCTCTCCAGAAGCTCCTATAATTCACCCCTCCACTTT | CASSLGLSRSSYNSPLHF | TRBJ1-6 | TRBV7-2 | 18 | . | few
TGCAGTGCTAGGGGGGGTTTAGGGACTGAAGCTTTCTTT | CSARGGLGTEAFF | TRBJ1-1 | TRBV20-1 | 13 | . | few